The following is a T cell receptor beta chain sequence with its context. What it binds is not known. This entry is derived from a study of OX40 agonist ivuxolimab in advanced cancers. Study-level results: Expanded clones tended on average to be more numerous among CD8+ T cells than CD4+. Blood T cells, both CD4+ and CD8+, expanded clonally by week 6 at 0.1 to 3.0 mg/kg.

Sequencing used immunoSEQ multiplex PCR; TCRdb keeps in-frame clones, though not all of them. The sample holds 75,000 to 100,000 clones, approximately 80% seen once. Trimming pared 5 bases from V and 5 bases from J, leaving 12 bases between. CDR1 is SGHAT, CDR2 FQNNGV, per germline. CDR3 length: 14 amino acids. The TCR originated in an adult with an advanced solid tumor such as melanoma, head and neck, liver or kidney cancer. Sequences were derived from CD4+ or CD8+ T cells sorted from blood, sampled in a trial of the OX40 agonist ivuxolimab. The V and J genes are TRBV11-2 and TRBJ2-2, with unresolved D. CDR3 in amino acids: CASSPGPTTGELFF. The CDR3 DNA reads TGTGCCAGCAGCCCCGGACCCACTACCGGGGAGCTGTTTTTT.